The clone carrying this T cell receptor (beta chain) was seen a handful of times. This specimen belongs to a study of T-cell memory formation after mild COVID-19. Study in general: TCR clusters were largely donor specific.

The CDR3 extends over 15 amino acids. Germline values: CDR1 SGHRS, CDR2 YFSETQ. V lost 0 bases to trimming and J lost 10 bases; unmatched junction nucleotides: 4. TCRdb reanalysed the 5' RACE reads using MiXCR and keeps one entry per CDR3 protein. The table shows a few hundred thousand distinct CDR3 sequences, with 20% to 25% occurring only once. The sequencing sample was made of PBMCs or a T cell subset sorted from them (not recorded which). The gene calls are TRBV5-1 and TRBJ2-1, with 13 bases aligning to TRBD2. This TCR was sampled from an adult woman who had mild COVID-19 (a few samples of this study predate the infection). Cell type and time point are not known. This CDR3 reads CASSLGRGLAGEQFF. DNA of the CDR3: TGCGCCAGCAGCTTGGGAAGGGGACTAGCGGGAGAGCAGTTCTTC.